This T cell receptor (beta chain) was captured by sequencing in a study of T-cell memory formation after mild COVID-19. Findings and limits, study-wide: CD4+ bias marked clones expanding day 15 to 37, unlike balanced contracting clones.

This clonotype has a handful of counts. Its target is unknown. The V gene lost 7 bases and the J gene lost 4 bases, with 22 bases spanning the gap. CDR1 and CDR2 (germline): SGHTA, FQGNSA. The CDR3 has 16 amino acids. 5'RACE, which relied on constant-segment primers, yielded TCR alpha and TCR beta cDNA libraries carrying sample barcodes and UMIs. TCRdb re-called the 5' RACE reads with MiXCR, one entry per CDR3 protein. The data contain tens of thousands of distinct CDR3 sequences, 9% to 9.5% of them singletons. The material sequenced was PBMCs or a T cell subset sorted from them (not recorded which). This rearrangement joins TRBV7-2 to TRBJ1-2; D gene uncertain. The sequence was obtained from a man aged 18 to 29 who had mild COVID-19 (a few samples of this study predate the infection). Cell type and time point are not known. CDR3 in DNA: TGTGCCAGCACCCCCTCCGGCAGCAGGTCAAGCTATGGCTACACCTTC. The encoded protein is CASTPSGSRSSYGYTF.